Below are 32 T cell receptor beta chains sequenced from a single sample in a study of patients and donors after allogeneic stem cell transplantation. TCRdb used MiXCR to reprocess the RT-PCR reads, holding one entry per CDR3 protein. The sample consists of fewer than 25,000 distinct CDR3 sequences, around 30% of them appearing once. The sample comprised blood, either unsorted or a sorted T cell fraction (not recorded which). These TCRs come from a human donor who was either an allogeneic HSCT recipient or a stem cell or donor lymphocyte infusion donor (not recorded which). It is not recorded whose cells these are; they may come from a transplant donor.

This chain uses TRBV12-3 or TRBV12-4 with TRBJ1-1; D is unclear. Trimming took off 6 bases at V and 7 bases at J, with 9 bases between the two ends. This CDR3 is 11 amino acids long. The CDR3: CASRLRFEAFF. The CDR3 nucleotides are TGTGCCAGCAGACTACGGTTTGAAGCTTTCTTT.

The V gene is TRBV5-6, the J gene TRBJ1-2; D unresolved. There are 13 residues in the CDR3. The ends were cut back, 6 bases at V and 1 base at J, with 10 bases in the middle. CDR1 and CDR2 (germline): SGHDT, YYEEEE. The CDR3 sequence: CASTGRFNYGYTF. The CDR3 DNA reads as TGTGCCAGCACAGGCAGATTTAACTATGGCTACACCTTC.

This clonotype was recorded a few times. CDR3 nucleotide sequence: TGTGCCAGCAGCTCGGACAGGGGGCGAACTGAAGCTTTCTTT. It codes for CASSSDRGRTEAFF. The J gene is TRBJ1-1, the V gene TRBV7-2, with 11 nucleotides matching TRBD1. This CDR3 is built from 14 residues. Looked up from germline, CDR1 is SGHTA and CDR2 is FQGNSA. Germline trimming cut 4 bases from V and 5 bases from J; bases unmatched to any gene: 3.

The chain carries TRBV20-1 and TRBJ1-2; no reliable D call. This CDR3 comprises 14 residues. With 3 bases removed from V and 6 bases from J, the gap between germline ends came to 17 bases. CDR1 DFQATT and CDR2 SNEGSKA come from the germline V gene (reference sequence). In DNA form, the CDR3 reads TGCAGTGCTAGGTTGGCCCAAGATATCCATGGCTACACCTTC. Translated: CSARLAQDIHGYTF.

This clonotype was found a few times. V usage is TRBV2 and J usage is TRBJ1-5; D uncertain. Per germline, CDR1 SNHLY and CDR2 FYNNEI. The CDR3 sequence is 15 residues long. Deletions cut 7 bases from V and 0 bases from J, with 13 bases between. CDR3 sequence reads: CASTGSPYSNQPQHF. The CDR3 DNA is TGTGCCAGCACAGGCAGTCCATATAGCAATCAGCCCCAGCATTTT.

This clonotype was counted between two and nine times. The CDR3 DNA sequence: TGCGCCAGCAGCTTGACCTCGATGAATGAGCAGTTCTTC. It is translated as CASSLTSMNEQFF. The chain links TRBV5-1 to TRBJ2-1; D gene unclear. The V and J ends lost 1 base and 7 bases respectively, with 9 bases between them. Germline CDR1 reads SGHRS; CDR2 reads YFSETQ. The CDR3 is 13 residues long.

CDR3 nucleotide sequence: TGTGCCAGCAGTTACTCGGGTCCAAGGACGACCTATGGCTACACCTTC. Translation gives CASSYSGPRTTYGYTF. V and J are TRBV6-5 and TRBJ1-2, with D hard to call. The CDR3 is 16 residues long. Germline-derived CDR1 and CDR2 are MNHEY and SVGAGI. V gave up 0 bases and J gave up 4 bases, with 15 bases separating them.

This clonotype was found a few times. This sequence joins TRBV5-1 and TRBJ1-5; the D gene is possibly TRBD1 (5 bases). Germline values: CDR1 SGHRS, CDR2 YFSETQ. The CDR3 is 16 residues long. Between the trimmed V and J ends, which lost 1 base and 0 bases, there was a span of 11 bases. This CDR3 reads CASSLLGTDSNQPQHF. In DNA form, the CDR3 reads TGCGCCAGCAGCTTGCTAGGGACGGATAGCAATCAGCCCCAGCATTTT.

The chain combines TRBV20-1 with TRBJ2-1, with 10 bases lining up with TRBD1. The V and J ends lost 1 base and 8 bases, in that order; junction bases with no gene match: 8. The CDR3 contains 15 residues. The germline V gene encodes CDR1 DFQATT and CDR2 SNEGSKA (reference sequence). CDR3 in DNA: TGCAGTGCTAGAGCAAGGGACAGGGGAGCCTATGAGCAGTTCTTC. This codes for CSARARDRGAYEQFF.

V is TRBV4-2 and J is TRBJ1-2; D uncertain. The V gene lost 0 bases and the J gene lost 4 bases, with 15 bases spanning the gap. Germline CDR1 is LGHNA and CDR2 is YNFKEQ. The CDR3 extends over 16 amino acids. CDR3 amino acids: CASSQEGYEDVYGYTF. CDR3 bases: TGTGCCAGCAGCCAAGAAGGATACGAAGATGTCTATGGCTACACCTTC.

This rearrangement joins TRBV7-2 to TRBJ2-2; 11 bases map to TRBD1. The V gene end was trimmed by 0 bases and the J gene end by 4 bases; junction bases not matched to a gene: 10. Germline loops: CDR1 SGHTA, CDR2 FQGNSA. There are 19 residues in the CDR3. CDR3 bases: TGTGCCAGCAGCTTAGCGATATACCGGACAGGGGGCAGCACCGGGGAGCTGTTTTTT. Translation gives CASSLAIYRTGGSTGELFF. Combining the CDR3 with reference TRBV7-2 and TRBJ2-2 gives the whole variable domain GAGVSQSPSNKVTEKGKDVELRCDPISGHTALYWYRQSLGQGLEFLIYFQGNSAPDKSGLPSDRFSAERTGGSVSTLTIQRTQQEDSAVYLCASSLAIYRTGGSTGELFFGEGSRLTVL.

The chain recombines TRBV9 with TRBJ2-1, with 7 bases matching TRBD2. The CDR3 totals 15 residues. V shed 0 bases and J 4 bases; nucleotides not matched to a gene: 4. The germline gives CDR1 SGDLS, CDR2 YYNGEE. CDR3 in amino acids: CASSVGGGSYNEQFF. CDR3 bases: TGTGCCAGCAGCGTAGGCGGGGGTAGTTACAATGAGCAGTTCTTC.

The J gene is TRBJ2-7, the V gene TRBV4-3, with TRBD1 matching 10 bases. The CDR3 is 16 amino acids. Unmatched junction bases numbered 13, after V lost 2 bases and J lost 9 bases. In germline, CDR1 is LGHNA, CDR2 YSLEER. CDR3 DNA: TGCGCCAGCAGCCAAAGGTGGGCGGGACAGGGGTCACGGCAGTACTTC. This gives the protein CASSQRWAGQGSRQYF.

V gene TRBV28 combines with J gene TRBJ2-3, with D unclear. The CDR3 sequence is 12 residues long. Looked up from germline, CDR1 is MDHEN and CDR2 is SYDVKM. Trimming took 5 bases from V and 2 from J, leaving 5 bases between them. CDR3 protein: CASSPPTDTQYF. CDR3 sequence (DNA): TGTGCCAGCAGTCCCCCCACAGATACGCAGTATTTT.

This clonotype showed up just a few times. The V and J genes are TRBV12-3 or TRBV12-4 and TRBJ1-1, with D hard to call. Trimming took off 4 bases at V and 0 bases at J, with 6 bases between the two ends. This CDR3 comprises 13 residues. CDR3 nucleotide sequence: TGTGCCAGCAGTTCGACGGTGAACACTGAAGCTTTCTTT. It yields the protein CASSSTVNTEAFF.

This clonotype has more than one count but fewer than ten. This chain links TRBV7-8 with TRBJ2-4; either TRBD1 or TRBD2 may supply D (6 bases each). Germline V gene lookup returns CDR1 SGHVS and CDR2 FQNEAQ. The V gene lost 1 base and the J gene lost 9 bases, with 10 bases spanning the gap. The CDR3 sequence is 13 residues long. The CDR3: CASSLGGRGIQYF. The CDR3 DNA sequence: TGTGCCAGCAGCTTAGGGGGGCGGGGCATTCAGTACTTC.

The chain employs TRBV20-1 and TRBJ2-1; either TRBD1 or TRBD2 may supply D (6 bases each). Trimming removed 6 bases at V and 9 bases at J, with 24 bases between. The CDR3 contains 15 residues. CDR1 and CDR2 (germline): DFQATT, SNEGSKA (reference sequence). CDR3 in DNA: TGCAGTGCCCCCCGGACTCGGGGGCCACAATCTGAGCAGTTCTTC. The encoded protein is CSAPRTRGPQSEQFF.

The chain carries TRBV3-1 and TRBJ1-1; TRBD1 might be the D (6 bases). Germline lookup yields CDR1 LGHDT and CDR2 YNNKEL (reference sequence). This CDR3 is built from 14 residues. The V end was cut by 5 bases, the J end by 7 bases, with 17 bases between. CDR3 sequence reads: CASSSAGEGVEAFF. As DNA, the CDR3 is TGTGCCAGCAGCTCGGCCGGGGAGGGGGTTGAAGCTTTCTTT.

In its sample, this clonotype was seen once. The CDR3 DNA follows: TGTGCCAGCAGCCAAGGCGGCGGGGGCCTTCCCTACAATGAGCAGTTCTTC. It encodes CASSQGGGGLPYNEQFF. This chain connects TRBV14 to TRBJ2-1, with D possibly being TRBD2 (7 bases). Per the germline V gene, CDR1 is SGHDN and CDR2 is FVKESK. V lost 1 base, J lost 2 bases, and 15 bases lay in between. This CDR3 contains 17 residues.

This clonotype was picked up a small number of times. CDR3 coding DNA: TGCGCCAGCAGCTTGGCCCTAAGCCCATATCTGGAGGGCACTGAAGCTTTCTTT. Translated: CASSLALSPYLEGTEAFF. The chain couples TRBV5-1 to TRBJ1-1; D not certain. This CDR3 region has 18 residues. V was clipped by 0 bases and J by 4 bases, with 22 bases between them. Germline lookup yields CDR1 SGHRS and CDR2 YFSETQ.

The chain links TRBV12-3 or TRBV12-4 to TRBJ1-2; TRBD1 matches at 7 bases. The CDR3 contains 13 residues. Losses at the gene ends were 3 bases for V and 8 bases for J; bases not matched to a gene: 6. The CDR3 DNA follows: TGTGCCAGCAGTTTTTTGAGGGGGCAAGGCTACACCTTC. Translation: CASSFLRGQGYTF.

At least ten counts were recorded for this clonotype. The V and J genes are TRBV21-1 and TRBJ1-2; the table assigns TRBD1, which was not confirmed against the DNA. TRBV21-1 is assigned pseudogene status. The CDR3 has 13 residues. CDR3 in amino acids: CASDTGRDYGYTF. CDR3 sequence (DNA): TGTGCCAGCGATACAGGAAGGGACTATGGCTACACCTTC.

The chain recombines TRBV29-1 with TRBJ1-1; perhaps TRBD1 as D (6 bases). Trimming removed 3 bases at V and 5 bases at J, with 13 bases between. The CDR3 runs 13 residues. Germline loops: CDR1 SQVTM, CDR2 ANQGSEA. CDR3 sequence (DNA): TGCAGCGTTGACCCCCAGGGGAGGACTGAAGCTTTCTTT. The encoded protein is CSVDPQGRTEAFF. Using reference TRBV29-1 and TRBJ1-1 for the parts outside the CDR3, the full variable domain is SAVISQKPSRDICQRGTSLTIQCQVDSQVTMMFWYRQQPGQSLTLIATANQGSEATYESGFVIDKFPISRPNLTFSTLTVSNMSPEDSSIYLCSVDPQGRTEAFFGQGTRLTVV.

This rearrangement joins TRBV6-4 to TRBJ1-2, with D perhaps matching TRBD1 (5 bases). The CDR3 spans 13 residues. The V gene's germline CDR1 is MRHNA and CDR2 SNTAGT. The V gene lost 5 bases and the J gene lost 8 bases, with 15 bases spanning the gap. The CDR3 DNA sequence: TGTGCCAGCAGTCCCGCCGGGGGGGGAGGCTACACCTTC. Amino acids: CASSPAGGGGYTF.

In this sample, this clonotype turned up a few times. The V gene is TRBV11-2, the J gene TRBJ2-3, with D possibly matching TRBD1 (6 bases). The CDR3 is made up of 14 amino acids. Trimming pared 5 bases from V and 5 bases from J, leaving 14 bases between. CDR1 is SGHAT and CDR2 is FQNNGV in the germline V gene. The CDR3 loop reads CASSAQGQGDTQYF. The CDR3 DNA reads TGTGCCAGCAGCGCCCAGGGGCAGGGAGATACGCAGTATTTT.

This clonotype was found a few times. The chain carries TRBV12-3 or TRBV12-4 and TRBJ2-2, with D perhaps matching TRBD2 (5 bases). The ends were cut back, 6 bases at V and 5 bases at J, with 13 bases in the middle. This CDR3 has 14 amino acids. CDR3 protein: CASRGSGVTGELFF. The CDR3, as DNA: TGTGCCAGCAGGGGGAGCGGAGTAACCGGGGAGCTGTTTTTT.

In its sample, this clonotype was seen a few times. The J gene is TRBJ1-1, the V gene TRBV7-2; D remains ambiguous. CDR3 length: 13 residues. Germline V gene data show CDR1 as SGHTA and CDR2 as FQGNSA. V shed 5 bases and J shed 4 bases, with 11 bases lying between them. CDR3 loop: CASSLPLITEAFF. CDR3 DNA sequence: TGTGCCAGCAGCCTCCCCCTCATCACTGAAGCTTTCTTT.

The rearrangement uses TRBV19 and TRBJ1-2; possibly TRBD1 for D (6 bases). Germline loops: CDR1 LNHDA, CDR2 SQIVND (reference sequence). The CDR3 has 17 residues. V was clipped by 5 bases and J by 3 bases, with 22 bases between them. CDR3 residues: CASSPLGRDMIDYGYTF. The CDR3, as DNA: TGTGCCAGTAGTCCCCTCGGCAGGGACATGATAGACTATGGCTACACCTTC.

The chain employs TRBV7-3 and TRBJ1-3; 7 bases line up with TRBD1. The junction had 4 bases not matched to a gene; V was cut back by 4 bases and J by 1 base. CDR3 size: 15 residues. Germline CDR1 reads SGHTA; CDR2 reads FQGTGA. CDR3 DNA: TGTGCCAGCAGCTACCGGACAGGTTCTGGAAACACCATATATTTT. This translates into CASSYRTGSGNTIYF. The full variable domain, in which reference TRBV7-3 and TRBJ1-3 provide the parts outside the CDR3, is GAGVSQTPSNKVTEKGKYVELRCDPISGHTALYWYRQSLGQGPEFLIYFQGTGAADDSGLPNDRFFAVRPEGSVSTLKIQRTERGDSAVYLCASSYRTGSGNTIYFGEGSWLTVV.

There are a few counts of this clonotype. The chain carries TRBV7-9 and TRBJ1-6, with D hard to call. CDR1 SEHNR and CDR2 FQNEAQ come from the germline V gene (reference sequence). This CDR3 spans 12 amino acids. V shed 5 bases and J shed 7 bases, with 6 bases lying between them. The CDR3 coding sequence is TGTGCCAGCAGCCGGCAAAATTCACCCCTCCACTTT. Amino acid sequence: CASSRQNSPLHF.

This clonotype was detected only a few times. This CDR3 is CASSLDSPLHF. In DNA, the CDR3 is TGTGCCAGCAGCTTGGATTCACCCCTCCACTTT. V usage is TRBV7-2 and J usage is TRBJ1-6; D is unresolved. Germline V gene data show CDR1 as SGHTA and CDR2 as FQGNSA. Trimming pared 3 bases from V and 8 bases from J, leaving 2 bases between. The CDR3 has 11 residues. Full variable domain (missing parts from reference TRBV7-2 and TRBJ1-6): GAGVSQSPSNKVTEKGKDVELRCDPISGHTALYWYRQSLGQGLEFLIYFQGNSAPDKSGLPSDRFSAERTGGSVSTLTIQRTQQEDSAVYLCASSLDSPLHFGNGTRLTVT.

V gene TRBV5-4 combines with J gene TRBJ1-3, with 10 bases that match TRBD1. Germline V gene sequence: CDR1 SGHNT, CDR2 YYREEE (reference sequence). The CDR3 is made up of 14 amino acids. J lost 5 bases, V lost 4 bases, and 3 bases had no gene match. The CDR3 sequence: CASSLGQGRNTIYF. Here the CDR3 DNA reads TGTGCCAGCAGCCTGGGACAGGGGAGAAACACCATATATTTT.